This T cell receptor beta chain was profiled in a study of T cell repertoires in cytomegalovirus infection (dated by TCRdb to between 2018 and 2021). General notes on the study: Peptide stimulations targeted recently identified HLA-C-restricted CMV epitopes, whose presentation resists viral immunomodulation, together with well-studied HLA-B-restricted epitopes. The HLA type of each donor mattered for the analysis, because public TCR beta signatures pointed to carriage of CMV infection along with the matching HLA type.

With regard to this clonotype: Its antigen is not yet known. No qualities accompany the bases; no much larger clone lies one base away.

TCRdb shows the sequencer as Illumina HiSeq 1500. TCRdb reran the public reads through fastp at Q25 and MiXCR, keeping productive beta chains. Every entry covers one CDR3 protein and lists the most common genes and DNA from its rows. Recorded for this sample are some 940,000 distinct CDR3 sequences; 25% to 40% of them occurred a single time. Of the sample, 10% to 15% is held by the ten largest clones. General findings and caveats noted by the study authors: The ex vivo response was dominated by HLA-C-restricted CMV-specific TCR beta clonotypes, which also provided the single most frequent clonotype in two of eight donors. In both this cohort and an independent cohort of several hundred donors, the cumulative frequency of public TCR beta family members distinguished carriers of CMV infection plus the relevant HLA type.

The treatment or condition label, read with the paper, signifies: in vitro stimulation with specific CMV peptide epitopes to enrich CMV-specific T cells. The sequence came from a human donor in good health (CMV status not recorded). Some clones in this sample may be carry-over from other donors' samples. The specimen was cultured CD8+ T cells from PBMCs, collected from culture after CMV antigen stimulation.

Read as DNA, the sequence is TGCGCCAGCAGCCAAGAACAGTTCCAGAACACTGAAGCTTTCTTT. Its translation is CASSQEQFQNTEAFF. The chain is made from TRBV4-1 and TRBJ1-1; no confident D gene assignment can be made. V was cut back by 0 bases and J by 1 base, leaving a gap of 9 bases between them. The CDR3 measures 15 amino acids from cysteine to phenylalanine. Just CDR3 DNA is preserved here, 45 bases in frame from base 1. CDR1 is given as MGHRA and CDR2 as YSYEKL, both from the germline V gene.